This T cell receptor (beta chain) is drawn from a study of cytomegalovirus exposure and HLA in healthy donors (dated by TCRdb to the late 2010s). The study in broad terms: In an earlier analysis of roughly 590 of the donors, 250 to 350 Gb of sequence data and just under 120 million unique TCR beta sequences from roughly 190 million T cells were reported. About 300 gigabases of sequencing data and roughly 81 million unique TCR sequences made up an early release that covered some 640 HLA-typed donors. Of the 300 to 400 genotyped donors, 65% to 90% fell in the genetic ancestry cluster associated with self-reported Caucasian donors. The study was designed to test whether signatures of past pathogen exposure could be identified by cataloging public T cell receptors. Using immunosequencing, the study profiled T cell repertoires from around 680 subjects and related those repertoires to cytomegalovirus serostatus. Along with the 666-subject first cohort, a separate validation cohort of over a hundred different subjects was used. To predict cytomegalovirus infection status, the study brought together high-throughput TCR immunosequencing, statistical association of individual TCRs with disease status, and machine learning. A later analysis re-analyzed previously published TCR beta repertoires from 650 to 800 donors and added high-resolution HLA genotyping to study TCR occurrence patterns. Rather than drawing on any new phenotypic data, the later analysis identified candidate immune exposures from TCR beta sequences and the way those sequences occurred across donors. An earlier analysis of roughly 580 of the donors used high-throughput TCR beta sequencing to judge whether each TCR beta V gene segment behaved as functional or pseudogenic. Alongside the repertoire data, information on donor age, sex, ethnicity and CMV serostatus was compiled. A later genetic analysis took genome-wide SNP genotypes for about three fifths of the roughly 700 donors and used that subset as a discovery cohort. Every repertoire in the discovery cohort had been generated on one and the same sequencing platform. Both class I and class II loci were covered by HLA typing, at four-digit resolution. Typing coverage varied by locus: about 620-640 donors for A, B, C, DRB1 and DQB1; 500 to 550 for DQA1; 600 to 610 for DPA1; 450 to 480 for DPB1. Because of strong linkage in the cohort, roughly five DR-DQ haplotypes were treated as single units for association and clustering. On average, around 200,000 unique TCR beta nucleotide sequences were sequenced per donor among 398 genotyped donors of the cohort, with 15% to 20% of those sequences being non-productive. Overall study outcomes, separate from this receptor: Three of the identified cytomegalovirus-associated TCR beta chains were confirmed in vitro to be specific for cytomegalovirus antigens. In a later genetic analysis, fewer N-insertions in productive TCRs were reported among donors in an Asian-associated ancestry cluster than the roughly 700-donor mean. When HLA alleles, especially DR and DQ, strongly co-occurred, TCR associations were difficult to assign to individual alleles. A later analysis associated around 16,000 TCR beta sequences with specific HLA alleles at a false discovery rate of 0.05. Because HLA typing was missing for some donors at each locus, association tests included only the typed subset. V-gene and J-gene trimming of TCR beta chains was associated with a missense DCLRE1C variant in a later genetic analysis, and the association was replicated in an independent cohort. In both the original and validation cohorts, the classifier was reported to diagnose cytomegalovirus status with high specificity and sensitivity. Several of the top co-occurrence clusters appeared to be linked to parvovirus B19, influenza, CMV and Epstein-Barr virus, according to a later analysis. According to a later analysis, TCR association rates differed among HLA loci, with DRB1 alleles showing the most associated TCRs and HLA-C alleles showing the fewest. A later analysis found that HLA-associated TCR beta chains were more clonally expanded and had lower generation probabilities than equally common non-associated chains. A further reported finding was that TCR beta sequences accurately predicted the HLA-A and HLA-B alleles for most subjects in the first cohort. CMV serostatus was the only immune exposure information available for the cohort. Broadly in line with IMGT annotations, most TCR beta V segments showed up in productive rearrangements about 90% or about 30% of the time in an earlier analysis of several hundred of the donors. Most TCR sequences were seen in very few donors, while some public TCRs were found in many individuals. According to the authors, the approach could potentially be generalized to other disease states and immunological phenotypes. A later analysis found that most CMV-associated TCR beta chains appeared HLA-restricted, with HLA associations seemingly driven largely by CMV exposure. A total of 150 to 200 TCR beta chains were listed by the study as associated with cytomegalovirus. Presence/absence analyses assumed roughly uniform sequencing depth across donors, an assumption that may not hold. The 87-base-pair reads could not distinguish some IMGT-functional V segments, including TRBV6-2 and TRBV6-3, so those segments were excluded. About 17 rarely observed V segments, including chromosome 9 orphons, were excluded from the earlier analysis of approximately 600 of the donors because counts were too low. Correlated functional status among segregating V segments might reflect linkage disequilibrium, but an unknown experimental factor could not be ruled out. A group of highly shared sequence variants was considered likely to be a technical artifact of the sequencing pipeline. The cohort was sequenced for TCR beta chains only, and without alpha or paired-chain data the features that could be detected were limited.

The cohort was made up of 500 to 800 healthy bone marrow donors. All cohort members were sampled while nominally healthy, although unrecorded immune exposures were likely present. The donor tested CMV seropositive and was one of the 289 seropositive cohort members. A peripheral blood sample was collected from each donor, and TCR beta sequencing was performed on peripheral blood mononuclear cells. Genomic DNA was extracted from the blood cell samples with the Qiagen DNeasy Blood Extraction Kit. Comment on this clone: Its antigen target is currently unknown. No quality values exist for individual bases; no much larger clone is one base distant.

The protocol used for the library was the immunoSEQ multiplex PCR assay. For the multiplex PCR, a mixture combining 60 forward primers for TCR Vbeta segments and 13 reverse primers for TCR Jbeta segments was used. The CDR3 region of rearranged TCR beta genes was amplified from genomic DNA by a multiplex PCR assay. The amplified TCR beta libraries were sequenced on the Illumina HiSeq System as 87-base-pair reads. The study's processing was this. In a later analysis, some 80 million unique TCR beta chains were counted across the 500 to 700 repertoires, and some 10 million of these chains were shared by at least two donors. Raw reads were error-corrected and collapsed into unique sequences with a nearest-neighbor algorithm that merged closely related sequences to remove PCR and sequencing errors. Alignment of CDR3 sequences to IMGT reference sequences was used to assign V, D and J gene segments. For a sequence to be retained, a match of at least six nucleotides was required to both a V gene segment and a J gene segment. A rearrangement counted as productive if the CDR3 had no stop codons and remained in frame with V and J, and every other rearrangement counted as non-productive. CDR3 was defined according to IMGT convention as the region running from the second conserved V-encoded cysteine to the conserved J-encoded phenylalanine. The earlier analysis of 587 of the donors excluded any sequence lacking an unambiguous match to a single V gene segment. An earlier analysis of several hundred of the donors classified V segments as functional when productive rearrangements were above 56.7% and as segregating when the standard deviation between donors was above 5%. A statistical classification framework was developed to diagnose cytomegalovirus status using the catalog of TCR beta chain sequences. V and J gene assignment, in a later analysis, came from comparing TCR nucleotide sequences with IMGT/GENE-DB human TR gene sequences. In a later analysis, CDR3 sequences and most-parsimonious VDJ recombination scenarios were assigned using the TCRdist pipeline. In a later analysis, every TCR beta chain was defined by the combination of its CDR3 amino acid sequence and its V-gene family, and reads without a unique V-gene family were dropped. As a way to deal with suspected cross-contamination and a sequencing artifact, a later analysis dropped 640 or so nucleotide sequences that were highly shared and had low generation probability. In a later analysis, a clonal expansion index for each public chain was calculated from normalized within-repertoire ranks of inferred template counts. A later analysis computed generation probabilities with a VDJ recombination model fitted to out-of-frame rearrangements, and checked the results against IGoR. Hypergeometric tests were used in a later analysis to score TCR-TCR, TCR-HLA and TCR-CMV co-occurrence, with a repertoire-size bias correction applied to the TCR pairs. False discovery rates were estimated in a later analysis by permuting HLA or CMV assignments 20 times. In a later analysis, co-occurring TCRs were grouped using DBSCAN, and TCRdist sequence similarity was added for clustering within HLA-allele-positive subsets. Co-occurrence clustering excluded repertoires with fewer than 30,000 or more than 120,000 public chains, plus five with anomalous nucleotide sharing. TCRdb took this table from immuneACCESS and kept in-frame rearrangements with V and J called. Such tables lack part of the clones; where checked against another copy, unresolved V genes explain under half of the gap, and the rest is unexplained. V and J calls and clone size are given by that table; D and trimming were obtained from the DNA. The sample records roughly 90,000 clones, roughly 72% of which are singletons. The ten biggest clones cover around 24% of the sample.

The junction shows trimming of 2 bases on V and 3 bases on J, and the gene matches do not reach 6 bases of it. The germline V gene sets CDR1 to SGHTA and CDR2 to FQGNSA. The CDR3 spans 15 residues, from the cysteine through the phenylalanine. The retained sequence is limited to the CDR3, 45 bases, with the frame set at the first base. The sequence was collected from a man between 25 and 39 years old in good health and CMV-seropositive. Sequencing was carried out using PBMCs. The chain joins TRBV7-2 to TRBJ2-7; 8 bases in the junction line up with TRBD1. The CDR3 reads as follows: CASSLSGTGNYEQYF. DNA sequence: TGTGCCAGCAGCTTATCCGGGACAGGAAACTACGAGCAGTACTTC.